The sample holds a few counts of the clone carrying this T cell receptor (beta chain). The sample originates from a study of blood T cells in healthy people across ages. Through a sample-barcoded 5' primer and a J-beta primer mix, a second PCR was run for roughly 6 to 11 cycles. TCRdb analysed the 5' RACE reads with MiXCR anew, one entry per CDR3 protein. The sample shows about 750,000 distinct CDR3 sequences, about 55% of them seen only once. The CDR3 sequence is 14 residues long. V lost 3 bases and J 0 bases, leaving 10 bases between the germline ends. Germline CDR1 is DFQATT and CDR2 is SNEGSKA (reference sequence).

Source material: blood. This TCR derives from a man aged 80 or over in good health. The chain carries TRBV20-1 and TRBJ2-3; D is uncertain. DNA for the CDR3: TGCAGTGCTAGTAGTCGAACTAGCACAGATACGCAGTATTTT. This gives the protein CSASSRTSTDTQYF.